Detailed here is one T cell receptor (beta chain). The source of the sample is a study of cytomegalovirus exposure and HLA in healthy donors. The CDR3 covers 17 residues. Germline values: CDR1 SNHLY, CDR2 FYNNEI. J gave up 2 bases and V 7 bases, and 10 bases lay outside the gene matches. Primers: 60 Vbeta forward and 13 Jbeta reverse. TCRdb's table, derived via immunoSEQ multiplex PCR, lists solely in-frame clones and lacks some. The sample records some 170,000 clones, roughly 89% being singletons. The TCR sequence derives from a woman aged 30 to 39 in good health and CMV-seronegative. The chain is built from TRBV2 and TRBJ2-6, with 8 bases fitting TRBD2. Input material: PBMCs. Written as DNA, the CDR3 is TGTGCCAGCATGGGCGGGGGGTGGCGAACTGGGGCCAACGTCCTGACTTTC. This sequence encodes CASMGGGWRTGANVLTF.